A single sample is the source of the 26 T cell receptor beta chains below, sequenced in a study of post-analysis software for immune sequencing data. Study results and limitations: Controls showed lower frequencies than patients for several TRBV segments, and TRBV5-6, TRBV5-1 and TRBV20-1 were among these.

Which antigens these TCRs recognize remains unknown. The TCR beta cDNA libraries contained unique molecular identifiers. TCRdb called the PCR reads again in MiXCR, with one record for every CDR3 protein. Of hundreds of thousands of distinct CDR3 sequences listed, less than 35% are singletons. Sequenced material: blood. These receptors were obtained from a girl aged 10-17 years with multiple sclerosis.

The chain combines TRBV24-1 with TRBJ1-2; D unclear. This CDR3 contains 13 residues. CDR1 KGHDR and CDR2 SFDVKD come from the germline V gene. V was pared by 6 bases and J by 2 bases, with 9 bases between. CDR3: CATSIRENYGYTF. The CDR3 DNA reads as TGTGCCACCAGTATAAGGGAGAACTATGGCTACACCTTC.

The rearrangement links TRBV20-1 to TRBJ2-7; D assignment may be TRBD1 or TRBD2 (5 bases each). This CDR3 contains 12 residues. From germline, CDR1 is DFQATT and CDR2 SNEGSKA (reference sequence). Deletions cut 2 bases from V and 6 bases from J, with 11 bases between. The CDR3 nucleotides are TGCAGTGCTAGACAGGGAGACTTCGAGCAGTACTTC. Its protein product is CSARQGDFEQYF.

The chain uses TRBV7-6 and TRBJ1-1, with a possible D match to TRBD1 (6 bases). Germline CDR1 reads SGHVS; CDR2 reads FNYEAQ. This CDR3 region has 16 residues. V lost 2 bases and J 0 bases, leaving 13 bases between the germline ends. The CDR3 protein is CASSLIQGLLNTEAFF. Here the CDR3 DNA reads TGTGCCAGCAGCTTAATTCAGGGGCTACTGAACACTGAAGCTTTCTTT.

This clonotype has just a few counts. The chain is built from TRBV6-1 and TRBJ1-2, with D hard to call. V was shortened by 4 bases and J by 0 bases, with 9 bases between the two germline ends. Germline V gene sequence: CDR1 MNHNS, CDR2 SASEGT. The CDR3 extends over 14 amino acids. The CDR3, as DNA: TGTGCCAGCAGTGGAGAATCCTCTAACTATGGCTACACCTTC. Encoded protein: CASSGESSNYGYTF.

The chain carries TRBV5-1 and TRBJ1-6; TRBD1 aligns across 8 bases. Germline loops: CDR1 SGHRS, CDR2 YFSETQ. J lost 7 bases, V lost 5 bases, and 8 bases had no gene match. CDR3 length: 15 residues. This chain's CDR3 is CASRRTGTGNSPLHF. In DNA form, the CDR3 reads TGCGCCAGCAGACGAACCGGGACAGGAAATTCACCCCTCCACTTT. The variable domain in full, completed from reference TRBV5-1 and TRBJ1-6, reads KAGVTQTPRYLIKTRGQQVTLSCSPISGHRSVSWYQQTPGQGLQFLFEYFSETQRNKGNFPGRFSGRQFSNSRSEMNVSTLELGDSALYLCASRRTGTGNSPLHFGNGTRLTVT.

The rearrangement uses TRBV6-5 and TRBJ2-3; no firm D call. Per the germline V gene, CDR1 is MNHEY and CDR2 is SVGAGI. This CDR3 region has 14 residues. Trimming left V 2 bases short and J 1 base short, with 7 bases between. This CDR3 is CASSYLTRTDTQYF. CDR3 bases: TGTGCCAGCAGTTACCTGACTCGCACAGATACGCAGTATTTT.

This CDR3 reads CASSFGQGTSPLHF. CDR3 nucleotides: TGTGCCAGCAGTTTCGGACAGGGTACTTCACCCCTCCACTTT. V is TRBV6-6 and J is TRBJ1-6, with 8 bases that match TRBD1. V shed 4 bases and J 9 bases; nucleotides not matched to a gene: 5. Germline V gene sequence: CDR1 MNHNY, CDR2 SVGAGI (reference sequence). This CDR3 spans 14 amino acids.

This rearrangement joins TRBV9 to TRBJ2-5, with TRBD1 matching over 7 bases. The V gene's germline CDR1 is SGDLS and CDR2 YYNGEE. V gave up 2 bases and J gave up 4 bases; unmatched junction bases: 11. The CDR3 sequence is 16 residues long. CDR3 sequence (DNA): TGTGCCAGCAGCGTTAGGGGGCAGGCGCTGTTAGAGACCCAGTACTTC. Encoded protein: CASSVRGQALLETQYF.

This clonotype was counted a few times. The chain combines TRBV4-3 with TRBJ1-1; no clear D gene. The germline V gene has CDR1 LGHNA and CDR2 YSLEER. The CDR3 extends over 14 amino acids. The V and J ends lost 2 bases and 1 base respectively, with 8 bases between them. The CDR3 reads CASSQLTANTEAFF. The CDR3 region has the DNA TGCGCCAGCAGCCAACTTACAGCGAACACTGAAGCTTTCTTT.

The rearrangement links TRBV5-6 to TRBJ1-2; D not resolved. This CDR3 spans 14 amino acids. Germline CDR1 is SGHDT and CDR2 is YYEEEE. With 3 bases removed from V and 2 bases from J, the gap between germline ends came to 11 bases. CDR3 DNA sequence: TGTGCCAGCAGCTACCCCGGGAGGAACTATGGCTACACCTTC. Translation: CASSYPGRNYGYTF. The full variable domain, in which reference TRBV5-6 and TRBJ1-2 provide the parts outside the CDR3, is DAGVTQSPTHLIKTRGQQVTLRCSPKSGHDTVSWYQQALGQGPQFIFQYYEEEERQRGNFPDRFSGHQFPNYSSELNVNALLLGDSALYLCASSYPGRNYGYTFGSGTRLTVV.

This sequence joins TRBV2 and TRBJ1-2; no reliable D call. The length of the CDR3 is 12 residues. The V gene lost 8 bases and the J gene lost 2 bases, with 9 bases spanning the gap. Germline-derived CDR1 and CDR2 are SNHLY and FYNNEI. The CDR3 DNA reads TGTGCCAGCCCCTCGGGGAACTATGGCTACACCTTC. It specifies CASPSGNYGYTF.

This clonotype was recorded a few times. This chain uses TRBV7-2 with TRBJ2-4; tentatively, D is TRBD1 (6 bases). The DNA matches TRBJ2-7 better at its end, which makes the J call doubtful. The CDR3 sequence is 15 residues long. Germline CDR1 is SGHTA and CDR2 is FQGNSA. The CDR3 reads CASSLAETGHNEQYF. The CDR3 DNA follows: TGTGCCAGCAGCTTAGCTGAGACAGGTCACAACGAGCAGTACTTC.

This clonotype has more than one count but fewer than ten. The V gene is TRBV5-6, the J gene TRBJ2-1, with 7 bases aligning to TRBD2. Germline CDR1 SGHDT, CDR2 YYEEEE. V lost 2 bases and J lost 3; bases outside the gene matches: 2. The CDR3 length is 14 residues. CDR3 sequence: CASSFPGGYNEQFF. The CDR3 DNA reads TGTGCCAGCAGCTTTCCGGGGGGCTACAATGAGCAGTTCTTC.

The chain combines TRBV5-1 with TRBJ2-1; 8 positions agree with TRBD1. The CDR3 has 15 amino acids. The J segment lost 10 bases and the V segment lost 0 bases, leaving 9 bases of the junction unmatched. Germline lookup yields CDR1 SGHRS and CDR2 YFSETQ. The CDR3 coding sequence is TGCGCCAGCAGCTTGGGTACGACAGGGGTATGGGAGCAGTTCTTC. This gives the protein CASSLGTTGVWEQFF.

This clonotype came up a few times. The rearrangement links TRBV28 to TRBJ2-5; D unclear. Germline V CDR1 and CDR2: MDHEN, SYDVKM. The CDR3 totals 14 residues. The ends were cut back, 5 bases at V and 1 base at J, with 11 bases in the middle. CDR3 residues: CASSRSQAQETQYF. The DNA for the CDR3 is TGTGCCAGCAGTCGCAGCCAAGCCCAAGAGACCCAGTACTTC.

Many counts were recorded for this clonotype. A much larger clone lies a single base off, so this may be a read error. The chain has TRBV9 and TRBJ2-5; D gene ambiguous. This CDR3 spans 11 amino acids. Between the trimmed V and J ends, which lost 4 bases and 3 bases, there was a span of 4 bases. Per the germline V gene, CDR1 is SGDLS and CDR2 is YYNGEE. The CDR3 spells CASSIEETQYF. Written as DNA, the CDR3 is TGTGCCAGCAGCATAGAAGAGACCCAGTACTTC.

The chain has TRBV10-3 and TRBJ1-6, with D uncertain. Germline loops: CDR1 ENHRY, CDR2 SYGVKD. The CDR3 spans 16 residues. The V end was cut by 0 bases, the J end by 8 bases, with 14 bases between. CDR3 nucleotide sequence: TGTGCCATCAGTGAGTCGTTCCGGGGAGGTGATTCACCCCTCCACTTT. Its protein product is CAISESFRGGDSPLHF.

The V gene is TRBV28, the J gene TRBJ2-6, with 9 bases lining up with TRBD1. With 6 bases clipped from V and 2 bases from J, the junction kept 8 bases outside the gene matches. This CDR3 is 17 amino acids long. CDR1 and CDR2 from the germline V gene are MDHEN and SYDVKM. CDR3 bases: TGTGCCAGCAGGCGACAGGGGGGAAGCGCTGGGGCCAACGTCCTGACTTTC. Translating it yields CASRRQGGSAGANVLTF.

The gene calls are TRBV29-1 and TRBJ2-7, with 9 bases fitting TRBD1. The germline V gene has CDR1 SQVTM and CDR2 ANQGSEA. The CDR3 loop spans 13 amino acids. Trimming removed 7 bases from V and 6 bases from J; junction bases left unmatched: 10. The CDR3: CSATRGQGSEQYF. The CDR3 region has the DNA TGCAGCGCTACTAGAGGACAGGGGAGCGAGCAGTACTTC.

This chain joins TRBV7-8 and TRBJ2-7; TRBD2 is a possible D gene (6 bases). Germline-derived CDR1 and CDR2 are SGHVS and FQNEAQ. This CDR3 comprises 13 residues. V was trimmed by 5 bases and J by 5 bases, leaving 13 bases between them. The CDR3 coding sequence is TGTGCCAGCAGCGCCGGGACGGGAGACGAGCAGTACTTC. Translated: CASSAGTGDEQYF.

V usage is TRBV10-3 and J usage is TRBJ2-2; 12 nucleotides match TRBD1. The V and J ends lost 4 bases and 6 bases, in that order; junction bases with no gene match: 6. CDR3 length: 16 residues. Germline CDR1 and CDR2: ENHRY and SYGVKD. CDR3 in DNA: TGTGCCATCAGTGTTCCGGGACAGGGGGCGGCCGGGGAGCTGTTTTTT. Its protein product is CAISVPGQGAAGELFF.

V and J are TRBV6-5 and TRBJ1-3; D remains unclear. Trimming removed 4 bases from V and 4 bases from J, with 11 bases in between. This CDR3 comprises 14 residues. Germline lookup yields CDR1 MNHEY and CDR2 SVGAGI. This chain's CDR3 is CASSSRTGGNTIYF. Written as DNA, the CDR3 is TGTGCCAGCAGTTCTCGGACTGGCGGAAACACCATATATTTT.

The chain employs TRBV12-3 or TRBV12-4 and TRBJ2-7, with 8 bases that match TRBD1. The J call may be mistaken, given a closer DNA end match to TRBJ2-5. CDR3 length equals 16 residues. The CDR3 loop is CASSSLGARGLGTQYF. For the CDR3, the DNA is TGTGCCAGCAGCAGTTTAGGGGCCAGGGGGCTCGGGACCCAGTACTTC.

The genes are TRBV5-1 and TRBJ2-3; no firm D call. The CDR3 is 15 amino acids. Deletions cut 0 bases from V and 4 bases from J, with 12 bases between. Germline-derived CDR1 and CDR2 are SGHRS and YFSETQ. CDR3 amino acids: CASSLAAPTSDTQYF. The CDR3 DNA reads TGCGCCAGCAGCTTGGCGGCCCCTACATCAGATACGCAGTATTTT.

In this sample, this clonotype turned up a few times. The chain uses TRBV6-1 and TRBJ1-1; a possible D gene is TRBD1 (6 bases). There are 15 residues in the CDR3. The V and J ends lost 4 bases and 0 bases respectively, with 12 bases between them. Germline V lookup: CDR1 MNHNS, CDR2 SASEGT. The CDR3 reads CASSARTAMNTEAFF. The CDR3 nucleotides read TGTGCCAGCAGTGCCCGGACAGCAATGAACACTGAAGCTTTCTTT.

The CDR3 region has the DNA TGTGCCAGCAGTGACGGGGACGGGGGGGCCGATACGCAGTATTTT. This encodes CASSDGDGGADTQYF. The chain has TRBV6-4 and TRBJ2-3; TRBD2 matches at 8 bases. The V gene's germline CDR1 is MRHNA and CDR2 SNTAGT. The CDR3 consists of 15 residues. V was pared by 2 bases and J by 6 bases, with 7 bases of the junction left unmatched.